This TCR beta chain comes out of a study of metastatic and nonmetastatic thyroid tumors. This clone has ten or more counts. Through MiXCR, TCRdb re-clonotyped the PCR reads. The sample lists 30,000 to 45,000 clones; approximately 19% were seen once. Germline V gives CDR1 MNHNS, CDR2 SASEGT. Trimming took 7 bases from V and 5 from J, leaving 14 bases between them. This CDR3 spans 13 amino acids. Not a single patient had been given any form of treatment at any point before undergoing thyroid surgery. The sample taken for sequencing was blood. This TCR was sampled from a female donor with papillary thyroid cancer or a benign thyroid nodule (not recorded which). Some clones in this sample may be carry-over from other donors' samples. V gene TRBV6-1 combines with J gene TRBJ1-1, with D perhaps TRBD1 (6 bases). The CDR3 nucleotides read TGTGCCAGCAATACAGGGTCTGGAACTGAAGCTTTCTTT. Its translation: CASNTGSGTEAFF.